This paragraph reports one T cell receptor beta chain. What it binds is unknown. This record belongs to a study of cytomegalovirus exposure and HLA in healthy donors. It was with 60 Vbeta and 13 Jbeta primers that the PCR ran. Only in-frame clones appear in the TCRdb table, and some are missing; sequencing was by immunoSEQ multiplex PCR. In the table there are about 60,000 clones, approximately 70% of which are singletons. This CDR3 has 13 residues. V lost 3 bases to trimming and J lost 7 bases, with 12 bases between them. Germline V gives CDR1 SGHAT, CDR2 FQNNGV. Findings and limits, study-wide: Later on, an analysis found that several of the most significant clusters appeared to be linked to common viral pathogens, which included parvovirus B19.

The rearrangement links TRBV11-2 to TRBJ1-1; D is undetermined. The sequencing sample was made of PBMCs. The origin of this receptor is a woman in her fifties or sixties in good health and CMV-seropositive. The CDR3 region is CASSFGGRIEAFF. The CDR3 region has the DNA TGTGCCAGCAGCTTCGGAGGGAGGATTGAAGCTTTCTTT.